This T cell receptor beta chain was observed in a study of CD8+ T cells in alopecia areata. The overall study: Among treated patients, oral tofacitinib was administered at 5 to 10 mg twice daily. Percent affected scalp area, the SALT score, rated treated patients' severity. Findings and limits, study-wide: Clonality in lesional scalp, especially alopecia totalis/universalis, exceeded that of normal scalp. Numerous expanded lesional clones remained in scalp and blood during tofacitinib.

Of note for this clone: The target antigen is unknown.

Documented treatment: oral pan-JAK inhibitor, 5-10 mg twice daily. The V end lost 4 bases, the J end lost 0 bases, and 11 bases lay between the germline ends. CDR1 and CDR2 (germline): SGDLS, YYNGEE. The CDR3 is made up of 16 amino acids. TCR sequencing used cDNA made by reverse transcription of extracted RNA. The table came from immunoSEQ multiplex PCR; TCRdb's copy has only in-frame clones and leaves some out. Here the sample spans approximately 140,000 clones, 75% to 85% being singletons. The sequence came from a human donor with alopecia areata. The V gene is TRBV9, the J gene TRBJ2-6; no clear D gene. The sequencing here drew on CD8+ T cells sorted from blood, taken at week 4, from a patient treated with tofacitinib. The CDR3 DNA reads TGTGCCAGCAGCCCCCGTGTCGCCTCTGGGGCCAACGTCCTGACTTTC. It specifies CASSPRVASGANVLTF.